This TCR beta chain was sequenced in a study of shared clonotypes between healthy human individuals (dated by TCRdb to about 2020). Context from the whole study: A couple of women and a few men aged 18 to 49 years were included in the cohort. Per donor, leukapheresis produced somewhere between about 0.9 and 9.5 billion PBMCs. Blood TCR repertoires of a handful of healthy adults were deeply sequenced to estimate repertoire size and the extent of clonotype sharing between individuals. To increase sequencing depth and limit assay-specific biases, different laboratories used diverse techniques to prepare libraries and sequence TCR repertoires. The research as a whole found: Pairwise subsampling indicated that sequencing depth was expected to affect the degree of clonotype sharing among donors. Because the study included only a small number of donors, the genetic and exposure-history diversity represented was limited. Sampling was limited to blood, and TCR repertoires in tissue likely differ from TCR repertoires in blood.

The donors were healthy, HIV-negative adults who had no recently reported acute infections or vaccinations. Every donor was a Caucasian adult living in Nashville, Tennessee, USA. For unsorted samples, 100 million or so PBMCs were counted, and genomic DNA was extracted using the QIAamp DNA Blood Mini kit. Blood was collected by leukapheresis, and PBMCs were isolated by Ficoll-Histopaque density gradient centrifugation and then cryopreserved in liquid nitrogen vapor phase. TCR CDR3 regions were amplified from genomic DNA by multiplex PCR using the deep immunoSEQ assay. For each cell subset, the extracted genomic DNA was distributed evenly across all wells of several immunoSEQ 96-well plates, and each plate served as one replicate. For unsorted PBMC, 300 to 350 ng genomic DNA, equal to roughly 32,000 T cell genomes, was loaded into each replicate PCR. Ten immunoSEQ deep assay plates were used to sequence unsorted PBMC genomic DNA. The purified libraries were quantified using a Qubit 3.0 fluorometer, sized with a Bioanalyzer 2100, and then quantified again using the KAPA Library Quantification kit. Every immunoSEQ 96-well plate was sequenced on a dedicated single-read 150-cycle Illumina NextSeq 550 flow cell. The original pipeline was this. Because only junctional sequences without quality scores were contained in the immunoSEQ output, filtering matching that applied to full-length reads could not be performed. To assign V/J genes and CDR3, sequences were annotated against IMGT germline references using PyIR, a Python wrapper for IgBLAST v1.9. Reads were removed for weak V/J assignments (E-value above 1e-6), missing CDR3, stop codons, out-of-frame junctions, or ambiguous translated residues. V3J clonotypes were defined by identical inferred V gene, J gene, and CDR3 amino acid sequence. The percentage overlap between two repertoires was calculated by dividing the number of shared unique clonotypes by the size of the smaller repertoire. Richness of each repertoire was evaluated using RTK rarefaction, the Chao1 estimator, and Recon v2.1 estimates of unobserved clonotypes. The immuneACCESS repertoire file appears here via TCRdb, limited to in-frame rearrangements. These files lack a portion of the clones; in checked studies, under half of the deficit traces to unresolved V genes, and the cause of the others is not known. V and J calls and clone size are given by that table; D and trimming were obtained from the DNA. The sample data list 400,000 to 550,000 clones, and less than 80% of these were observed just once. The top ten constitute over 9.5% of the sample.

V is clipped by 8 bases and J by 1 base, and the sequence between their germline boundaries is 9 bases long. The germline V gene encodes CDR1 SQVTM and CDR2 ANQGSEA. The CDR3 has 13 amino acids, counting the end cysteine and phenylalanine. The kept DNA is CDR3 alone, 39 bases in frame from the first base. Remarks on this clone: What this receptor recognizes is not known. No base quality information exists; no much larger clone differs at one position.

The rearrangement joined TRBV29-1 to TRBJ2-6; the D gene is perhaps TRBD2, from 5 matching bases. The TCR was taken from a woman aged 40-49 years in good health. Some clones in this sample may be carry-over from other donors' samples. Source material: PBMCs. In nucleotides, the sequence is TGCAGCTTTCGGGAATCTGGGGCCAACGTCCTGACTTTC. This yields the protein CSFRESGANVLTF.